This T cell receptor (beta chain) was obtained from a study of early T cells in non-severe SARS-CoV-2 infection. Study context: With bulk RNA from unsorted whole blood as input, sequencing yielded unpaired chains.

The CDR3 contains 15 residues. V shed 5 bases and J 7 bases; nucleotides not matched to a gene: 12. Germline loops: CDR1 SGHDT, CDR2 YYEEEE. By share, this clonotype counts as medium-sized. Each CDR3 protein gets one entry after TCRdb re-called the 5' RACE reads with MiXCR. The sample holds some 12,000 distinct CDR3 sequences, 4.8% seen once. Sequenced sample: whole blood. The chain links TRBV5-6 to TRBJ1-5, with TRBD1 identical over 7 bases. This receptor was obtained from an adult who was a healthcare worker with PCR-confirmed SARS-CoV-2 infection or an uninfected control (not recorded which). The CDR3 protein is CASSTGEKLGQPQHF. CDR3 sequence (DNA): TGTGCCAGCAGTACAGGGGAGAAATTAGGGCAGCCCCAGCATTTT.